The clone carrying this T cell receptor (beta chain) occurred many times. Its target is not known. These data come from a study of glioma-infiltrating T cells. Study as a whole: Low-grade gliomas were grade II; glioblastomas were grade IV at initial diagnosis.

Study-wide results and caveats: Gliomas, especially low-grade, showed above-expected tissue-blood divergence; non-neoplastic patients showed below.

The CDR3 spans 11 residues. The ends were cut back, 5 bases at V and 6 bases at J, with 7 bases in the middle. The germline gives CDR1 MDHEN, CDR2 SYDVKM. The iRepertoire nested amplicon-rescue multiplex PCR amplified TCR alpha and beta CDR3s from RNA. TCRdb ran MiXCR on the multiplex PCR reads and lists one entry per CDR3 protein. The data contain about 400,000 distinct CDR3 sequences, more than 35% of them singletons. Sequenced input: glioma tissue, nonneoplastic brain tissue, or PBMCs (not recorded which). This clonotype originated in a human donor with low-grade glioma or glioblastoma, undergoing nonglioma brain surgery, or in good health (not recorded which). This chain uses TRBV28 with TRBJ1-1, with no clear D. The CDR3 DNA sequence: TGTGCCAGCAGTCATCATCCTGAAGCTTTCTTT. It codes for CASSHHPEAFF.